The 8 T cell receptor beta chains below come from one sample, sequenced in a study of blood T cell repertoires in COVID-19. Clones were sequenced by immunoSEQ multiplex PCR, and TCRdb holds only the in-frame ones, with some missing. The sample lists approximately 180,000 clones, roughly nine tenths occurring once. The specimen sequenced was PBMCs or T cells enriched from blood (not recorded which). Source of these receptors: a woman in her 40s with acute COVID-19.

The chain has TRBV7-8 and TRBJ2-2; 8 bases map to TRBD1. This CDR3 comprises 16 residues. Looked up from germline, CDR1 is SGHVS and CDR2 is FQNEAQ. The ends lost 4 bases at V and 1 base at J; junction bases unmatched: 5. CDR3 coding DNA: TGTGCCAGCAGCTCCCTGGACAGGGTGAACACCGGGGAGCTGTTTTTT. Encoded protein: CASSSLDRVNTGELFF.

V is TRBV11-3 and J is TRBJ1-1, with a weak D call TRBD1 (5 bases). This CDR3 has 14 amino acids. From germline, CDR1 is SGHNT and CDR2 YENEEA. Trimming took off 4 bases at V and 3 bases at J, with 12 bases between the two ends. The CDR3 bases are TGTGCCAGCAGCTCCGGGTTAGGGGACACTGAAGCTTTCTTT. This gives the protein CASSSGLGDTEAFF.

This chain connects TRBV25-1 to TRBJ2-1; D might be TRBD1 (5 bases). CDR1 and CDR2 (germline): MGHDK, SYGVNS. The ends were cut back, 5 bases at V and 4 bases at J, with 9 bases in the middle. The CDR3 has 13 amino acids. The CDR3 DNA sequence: TGTGCCAGCAGTTCCGACAGTTACAATGAGCAGTTCTTC. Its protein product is CASSSDSYNEQFF.

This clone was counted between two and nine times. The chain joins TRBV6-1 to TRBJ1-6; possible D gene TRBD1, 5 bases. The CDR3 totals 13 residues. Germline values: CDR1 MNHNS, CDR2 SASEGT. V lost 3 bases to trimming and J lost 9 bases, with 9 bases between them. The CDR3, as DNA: TGTGCCAGCAGTGAGTTGGGGCGTTCACCCCTCCACTTT. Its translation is CASSELGRSPLHF.

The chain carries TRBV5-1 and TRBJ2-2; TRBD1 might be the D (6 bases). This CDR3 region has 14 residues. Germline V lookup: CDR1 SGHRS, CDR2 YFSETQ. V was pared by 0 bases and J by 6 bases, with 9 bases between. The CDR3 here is CASSLVQGPGELFF. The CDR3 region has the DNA TGCGCCAGCAGCTTGGTACAGGGTCCCGGGGAGCTGTTTTTT.

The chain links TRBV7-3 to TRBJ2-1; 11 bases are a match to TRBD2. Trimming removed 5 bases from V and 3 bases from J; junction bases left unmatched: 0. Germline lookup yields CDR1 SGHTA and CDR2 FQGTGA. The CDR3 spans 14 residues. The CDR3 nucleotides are TGTGCCAGCAGCCTAGCGGGAGGCTACAATGAGCAGTTCTTC. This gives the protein CASSLAGGYNEQFF.

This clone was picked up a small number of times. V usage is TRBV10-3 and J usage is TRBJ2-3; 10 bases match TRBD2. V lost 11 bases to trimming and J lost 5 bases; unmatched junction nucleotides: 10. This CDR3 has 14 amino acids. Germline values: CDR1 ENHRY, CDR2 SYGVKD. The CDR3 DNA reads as TGTGCCCACAGAGGTAGCGGGAGGAGAGATACGCAGTATTTT. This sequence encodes CAHRGSGRRDTQYF.

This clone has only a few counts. The CDR3 DNA is TGCGCCAGCAGCCAAGGGGGCTATGAAGGGGAAAAACTGTTTTTT. Protein sequence: CASSQGGYEGEKLFF. The chain joins TRBV4-3 to TRBJ1-4; D is possibly TRBD1 (5 bases). V dropped 1 base and J dropped 8 bases, with 14 bases sitting between them. Germline V lookup: CDR1 LGHNA, CDR2 YSLEER. This CDR3 has 15 residues.